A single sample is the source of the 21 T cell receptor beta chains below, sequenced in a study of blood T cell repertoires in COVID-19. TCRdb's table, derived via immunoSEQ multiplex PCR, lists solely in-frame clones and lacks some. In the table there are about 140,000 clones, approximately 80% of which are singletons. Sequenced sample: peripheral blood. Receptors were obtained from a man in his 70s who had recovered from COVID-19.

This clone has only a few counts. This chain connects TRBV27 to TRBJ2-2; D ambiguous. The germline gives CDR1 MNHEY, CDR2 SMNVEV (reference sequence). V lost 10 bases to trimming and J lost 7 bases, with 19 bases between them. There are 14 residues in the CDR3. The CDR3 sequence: CATLSGTSGGELFF. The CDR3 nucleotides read TGTGCCACCCTCTCCGGAACGTCGGGCGGGGAGCTGTTTTTT.

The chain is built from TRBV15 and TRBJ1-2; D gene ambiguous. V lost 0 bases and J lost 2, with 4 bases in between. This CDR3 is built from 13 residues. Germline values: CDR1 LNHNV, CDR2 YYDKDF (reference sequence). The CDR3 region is CATSRERNYGYTF. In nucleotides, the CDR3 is TGTGCCACCAGCAGAGAGAGGAACTATGGCTACACCTTC.

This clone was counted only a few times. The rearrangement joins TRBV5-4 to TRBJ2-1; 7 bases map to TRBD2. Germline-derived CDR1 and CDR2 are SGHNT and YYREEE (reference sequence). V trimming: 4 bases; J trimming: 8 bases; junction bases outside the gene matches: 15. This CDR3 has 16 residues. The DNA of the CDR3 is TGTGCCAGCAGCGCCCTTGGGCGGGAGATGGTGGATGAGCAGTTCTTC. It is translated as CASSALGREMVDEQFF.

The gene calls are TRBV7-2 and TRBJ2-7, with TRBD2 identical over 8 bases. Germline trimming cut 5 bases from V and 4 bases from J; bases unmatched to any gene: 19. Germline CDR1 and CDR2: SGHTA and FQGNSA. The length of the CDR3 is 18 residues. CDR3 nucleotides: TGTGCCAGCAGCCCCGGATGGGTAGCGGGGAGAGGGGTTTACGAGCAGTACTTC. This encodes CASSPGWVAGRGVYEQYF.

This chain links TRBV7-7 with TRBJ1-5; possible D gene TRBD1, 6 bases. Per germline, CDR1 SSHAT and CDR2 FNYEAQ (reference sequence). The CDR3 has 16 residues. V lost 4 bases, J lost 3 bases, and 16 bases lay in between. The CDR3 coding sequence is TGTGCCAGCAGCTACGACGGACAGAGAGCCAATCAGCCCCAGCATTTT. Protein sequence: CASSYDGQRANQPQHF.

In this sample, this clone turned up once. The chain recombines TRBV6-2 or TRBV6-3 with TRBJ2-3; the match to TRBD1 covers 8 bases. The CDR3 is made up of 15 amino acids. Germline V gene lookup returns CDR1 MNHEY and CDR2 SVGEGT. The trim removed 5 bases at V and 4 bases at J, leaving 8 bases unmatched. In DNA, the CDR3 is TGTGCCAGCAGTCTAGACAGGGGAGAGGCAGATACGCAGTATTTT. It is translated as CASSLDRGEADTQYF.

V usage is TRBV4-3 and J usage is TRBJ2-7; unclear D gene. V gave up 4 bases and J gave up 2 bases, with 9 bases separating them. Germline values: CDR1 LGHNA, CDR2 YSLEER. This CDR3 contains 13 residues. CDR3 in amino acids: CASSPGATYEQYF. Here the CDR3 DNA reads TGCGCCAGCAGCCCCGGAGCTACCTACGAGCAGTACTTC.

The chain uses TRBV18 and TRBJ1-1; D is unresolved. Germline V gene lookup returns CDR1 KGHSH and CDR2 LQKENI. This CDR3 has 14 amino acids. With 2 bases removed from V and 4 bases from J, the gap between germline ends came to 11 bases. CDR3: CASSPVPLATEAFF. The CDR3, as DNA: TGTGCCAGCTCACCAGTTCCCCTGGCCACTGAAGCTTTCTTT.

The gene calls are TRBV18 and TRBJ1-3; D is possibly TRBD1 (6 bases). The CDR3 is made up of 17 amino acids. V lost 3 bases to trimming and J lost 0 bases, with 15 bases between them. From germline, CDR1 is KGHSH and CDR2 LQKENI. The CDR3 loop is CASSPASTGSSGNTIYF. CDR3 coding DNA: TGTGCCAGCTCACCGGCGTCCACAGGGTCCTCTGGAAACACCATATATTTT.

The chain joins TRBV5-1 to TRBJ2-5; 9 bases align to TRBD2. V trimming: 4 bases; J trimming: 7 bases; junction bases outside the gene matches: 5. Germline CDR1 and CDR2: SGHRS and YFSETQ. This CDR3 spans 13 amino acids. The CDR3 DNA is TGCGCCAGCAGCCTAGCGGGACTGGGGACCCAGTACTTC. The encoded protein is CASSLAGLGTQYF.

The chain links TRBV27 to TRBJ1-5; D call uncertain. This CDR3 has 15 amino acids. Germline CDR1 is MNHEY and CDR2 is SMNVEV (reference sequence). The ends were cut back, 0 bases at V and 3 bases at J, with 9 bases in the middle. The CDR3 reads CASSLSYGNNQPQHF. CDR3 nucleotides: TGTGCCAGCAGTTTATCTTACGGTAACAATCAGCCCCAGCATTTT.

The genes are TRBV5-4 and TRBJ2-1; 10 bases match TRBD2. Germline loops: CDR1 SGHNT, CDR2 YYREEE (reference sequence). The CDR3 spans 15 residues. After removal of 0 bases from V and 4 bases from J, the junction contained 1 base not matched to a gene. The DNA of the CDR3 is TGTGCCAGCAGCTTGGTAGCGGGAGGATACAATGAGCAGTTCTTC. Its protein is CASSLVAGGYNEQFF.

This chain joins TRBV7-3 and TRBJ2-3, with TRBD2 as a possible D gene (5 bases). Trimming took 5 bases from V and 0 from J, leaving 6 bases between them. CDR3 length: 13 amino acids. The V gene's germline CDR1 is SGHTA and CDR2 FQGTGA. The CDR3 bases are TGTGCCAGCAGCCGGACTAGCACAGATACGCAGTATTTT. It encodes CASSRTSTDTQYF.

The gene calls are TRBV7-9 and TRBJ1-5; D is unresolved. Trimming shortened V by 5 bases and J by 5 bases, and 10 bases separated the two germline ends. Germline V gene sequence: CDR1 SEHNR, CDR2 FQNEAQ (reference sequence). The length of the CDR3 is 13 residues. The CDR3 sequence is CASSAGSYQPQHF. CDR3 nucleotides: TGTGCCAGCAGCGCGGGATCTTATCAGCCCCAGCATTTT.

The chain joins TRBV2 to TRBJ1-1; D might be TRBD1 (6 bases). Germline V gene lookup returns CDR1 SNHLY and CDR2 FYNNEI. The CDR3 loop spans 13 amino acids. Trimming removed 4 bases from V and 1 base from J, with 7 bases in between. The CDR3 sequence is CASSARGNTEAFF. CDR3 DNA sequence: TGTGCCAGCAGTGCCAGGGGGAACACTGAAGCTTTCTTT.

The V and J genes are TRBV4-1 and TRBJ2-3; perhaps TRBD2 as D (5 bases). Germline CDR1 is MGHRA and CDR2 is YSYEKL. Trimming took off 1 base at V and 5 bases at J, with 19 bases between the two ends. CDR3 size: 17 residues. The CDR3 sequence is CASSQVSPPESGDTQYF. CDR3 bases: TGCGCCAGCAGCCAAGTATCCCCCCCGGAAAGCGGAGATACGCAGTATTTT.

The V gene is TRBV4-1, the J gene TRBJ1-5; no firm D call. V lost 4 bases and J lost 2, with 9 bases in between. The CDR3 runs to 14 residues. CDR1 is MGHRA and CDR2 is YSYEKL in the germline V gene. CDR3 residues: CASSPYDGNQPQHF. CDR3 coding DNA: TGCGCCAGCAGCCCCTACGATGGCAATCAGCCCCAGCATTTT.

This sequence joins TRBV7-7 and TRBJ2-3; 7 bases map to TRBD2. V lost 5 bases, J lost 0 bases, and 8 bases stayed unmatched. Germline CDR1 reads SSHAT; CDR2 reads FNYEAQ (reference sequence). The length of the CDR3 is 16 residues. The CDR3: CASSPFPTSSTDTQYF. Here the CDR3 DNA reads TGTGCCAGCAGCCCATTCCCGACTAGCAGCACAGATACGCAGTATTTT. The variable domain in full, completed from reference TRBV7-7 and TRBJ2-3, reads GAGVSQSPRYKVTKRGQDVTLRCDPISSHATLYWYQQALGQGPEFLTYFNYEAQPDKSGLPSDRFSAERPEGSISTLTIQRTEQRDSAMYRCASSPFPTSSTDTQYFGPGTRLTVL.

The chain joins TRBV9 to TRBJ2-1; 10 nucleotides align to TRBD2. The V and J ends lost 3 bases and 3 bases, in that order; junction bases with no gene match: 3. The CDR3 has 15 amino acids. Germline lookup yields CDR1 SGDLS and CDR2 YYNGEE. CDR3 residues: CASSAGLAHYNEQFF. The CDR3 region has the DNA TGTGCCAGCAGCGCGGGACTAGCGCACTACAATGAGCAGTTCTTC.

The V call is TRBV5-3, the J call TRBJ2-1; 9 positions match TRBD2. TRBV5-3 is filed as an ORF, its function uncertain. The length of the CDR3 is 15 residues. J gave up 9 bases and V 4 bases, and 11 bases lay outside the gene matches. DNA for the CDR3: TGTGCCAGAAGCCCCGATAGCGGGAGAGACGGTGAGCAGTTCTTC. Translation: CARSPDSGRDGEQFF.

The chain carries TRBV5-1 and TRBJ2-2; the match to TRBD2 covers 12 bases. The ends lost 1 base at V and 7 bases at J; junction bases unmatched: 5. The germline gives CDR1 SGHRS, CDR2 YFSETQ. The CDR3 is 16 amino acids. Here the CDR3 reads CASSLRLAGVGGELFF. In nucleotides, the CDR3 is TGCGCCAGCAGCTTGAGACTAGCGGGAGTTGGCGGGGAGCTGTTTTTT. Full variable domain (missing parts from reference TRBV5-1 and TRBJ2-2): KAGVTQTPRYLIKTRGQQVTLSCSPISGHRSVSWYQQTPGQGLQFLFEYFSETQRNKGNFPGRFSGRQFSNSRSEMNVSTLELGDSALYLCASSLRLAGVGGELFFGEGSRLTVL.